Listed below are T cell receptor beta chains from one sample, sequenced in a study of human T cells and chemical hapten exposure. TCRdb ran MiXCR on the RACE reads and lists one entry per CDR3 protein. The data show tens of thousands of distinct CDR3 sequences, with just under 9% seen just once and about 3.1% held by the top ten. The specimen was whole blood. These receptors came from a female donor in good health. Some clones in this sample may be carry-over from other donors' samples. Each CDR3 is given with its conserved first and last residue. The D gene is left open where the match is weak. A clone size is listed for some rows: how often the clone was seen (once, few, many), or a class if it is expanded.

d_call j_call v_call clone_size cdr3_length cdr3_nt cdr3_aa
TRBD1 TRBJ2-7 TRBV12-3/TRBV12-4 few 15 TGTGCCAGCAGTCCCAGGGGGCGCAGCTCCTACGAGCAGTACTTC CASSPRGRSSYEQYF
. TRBJ1-2 TRBV6-1 few 16 TGTGCCAGCAGTGAAGGTTTTTCGGTAGCTAACTATGGCTACACCTTC CASSEGFSVANYGYTF
. TRBJ2-3 TRBV4-2 many 17 TGTGCCAGCAGCCAAGTAGCAGCGGGCCCGACCACAGATACGCAGTATTTT CASSQVAAGPTTDTQYF
. TRBJ1-5 TRBV24-1 many 12 TGTGCCACCAGTGATTCCTGGCAGCCCCAGCATTTT CATSDSWQPQHF
TRBD2 TRBJ2-1 TRBV29-1 . 16 TGCAGCGTTGAAGGGGCTAGCGGGGAAGAGAGAGGTGAGCAGTTCTTC CSVEGASGEERGEQFF
. TRBJ2-1 TRBV5-1 . 15 TGCGCCAGCAGCCCAAGCGGTTTTTCCTACAATGAGCAGTTCTTC CASSPSGFSYNEQFF
TRBD1 TRBJ1-1 TRBV6-5 . 14 TGTGCCAGCAGTTCACACACAGGGGGCACTGAAGCTTTCTTT CASSSHTGGTEAFF
TRBD1 TRBJ2-5 TRBV12-3/TRBV12-4 . 14 TGTGCCAGCAGGCATTCAGGGGGAGAGGTGACCCAGTACTTC CASRHSGGEVTQYF
. TRBJ2-7 TRBV2 . 14 TGTGCCAGCAGTGATTCCAGGGGTGACTACGAGCAGTACTTC CASSDSRGDYEQYF
. TRBJ2-3 TRBV7-9 few 15 TGTGCCAGCAGCTCCTATGAACAGCTCACAGATACGCAGTATTTT CASSSYEQLTDTQYF
. TRBJ2-7 TRBV6-5 . 14 TGTGCCAGCAGTCCCAGGATCAAAACCTACGAGCAGTACTTC CASSPRIKTYEQYF
TRBD2 TRBJ2-7 TRBV14 few 14 TGTGCCAGCAGCCGGACTAGCGGGAGGGACGAGCAGTACTTC CASSRTSGRDEQYF
TRBD1 TRBJ2-2 TRBV12-3/TRBV12-4 many 17 TGTGCCAGCAGTCTCACAACCCGGGGACAGGGGATCGGGGAGCTGTTTTTT CASSLTTRGQGIGELFF
. TRBJ1-1 TRBV2 few 13 TGTGCCAGCAGTGAATCTGGGCAGGCTCGGGGATTCTTT CASSESGQARGFF
TRBD2 TRBJ2-1 TRBV29-1 . 14 TGCAGCGTTGAACCCAGCGGGAAGGGCAATGAGCAGTTCTTC CSVEPSGKGNEQFF
TRBD1 TRBJ1-4 TRBV5-1 few 15 TGCGCCAGCAGCTTGGACGGGACAGGGACTGAAAAACTGTTTTTT CASSLDGTGTEKLFF
. TRBJ1-4 TRBV9 . 14 TGTGCCAGCAGCGACGAGGGCTCGAGTGAAAAACTGTTTTTT CASSDEGSSEKLFF
. TRBJ2-5 TRBV28 . 11 TGTGCCAGCGTGGAGGAAGAGACCCAGTACTTC CASVEEETQYF
TRBD2 TRBJ2-3 TRBV2 . 15 TGTGCCAGCAGTGGACTAGCGGGGCTCACAGATACGCAGTATTTT CASSGLAGLTDTQYF
. TRBJ2-2 TRBV28 few 15 TGTGCCAGCAGTTTAATGGGACTGAACACCGGGGAGCTGTTTTTT CASSLMGLNTGELFF
. TRBJ1-1 TRBV29-1 few 12 TGCAGCGTTGAAGATCAGAACACTGAAGCTTTCTTT CSVEDQNTEAFF
TRBD2 TRBJ2-3 TRBV20-1 many 19 TGCAGTGCTAGAGCCCCCTGGCAGACTAGCGGGAGGGCCACAGATACGCAGTATTTT CSARAPWQTSGRATDTQYF
. TRBJ2-3 TRBV20-1 . 16 TGCAGTGCTAGAGTATTACGGACTACCGTAGGGGATACGCAGTATTTT CSARVLRTTVGDTQYF
. TRBJ2-1 TRBV10-3 few 15 TGTGCCATCAGTGATGCAGGGGAGGCGCGGGATGAGCAGTTCTTC CAISDAGEARDEQFF
. TRBJ2-1 TRBV3-1 many 17 TGTGCCAGCAGCCCTGGCTTTGTACAGGCATGGGACAATGAGCAGTTCTTC CASSPGFVQAWDNEQFF
TRBD1 TRBJ1-6 TRBV20-1 . 14 TGCAGTGCTAGAGGACAGGGGGAAAGTTCACCCCTCCACTTT CSARGQGESSPLHF
. TRBJ2-7 TRBV20-1 . 14 TGCAGTGCTAGAGAAAGGACACCTTCAAGCGAGCAGTACTTC CSARERTPSSEQYF
. TRBJ1-1 TRBV3-1 few 16 TGTGCCAGCAGCCAAGATTTTCGGGGTATGAACACTGAAGCTTTCTTT CASSQDFRGMNTEAFF
TRBD2 TRBJ2-1 TRBV19 few 15 TGTGCCAGTAGTACGGGACTAGCGGACCTCAATGAGCAGTTCTTC CASSTGLADLNEQFF
. TRBJ1-1 TRBV28 . 14 TGTGCCAGCAGTGGGGCGCAAGGGAAGTCTGAAGCTTTCTTT CASSGAQGKSEAFF
TRBD1 TRBJ2-5 TRBV2 few 12 TGTGCCAGCGGACAGGTCTGGGAGACCCAGTACTTC CASGQVWETQYF
. TRBJ2-7 TRBV6-1 many 15 TGTGCCAGCAGTGAAGTCTACACGAGCTCCTACGAGCAGTACTTC CASSEVYTSSYEQYF
TRBD1 TRBJ2-3 TRBV28 few 18 TGTGCCAGCAGTTTTACCCTTCGACAGGGGGAGAACACAGATACGCAGTATTTT CASSFTLRQGENTDTQYF
TRBD2 TRBJ2-7 TRBV28 few 15 TGTGCCAGCAGTGTTCCGGGACTAGCGGACTACGAGCAGTACTTC CASSVPGLADYEQYF
TRBD1 TRBJ2-3 TRBV20-1 . 14 TGCAGTGCTGGGAACAGGGGGCGGGAAGATACGCAGTATTTT CSAGNRGREDTQYF
. TRBJ2-5 TRBV12-3/TRBV12-4 few 11 TGTGCCAGCAGGGACCAAGAGACCCAGTACTTC CASRDQETQYF
TRBD2 TRBJ2-3 TRBV5-1 many 16 TGCGCCAGCAGCTTGGGAGTACTAGCGGTCACAGATACGCAGTATTTT CASSLGVLAVTDTQYF
TRBD1 TRBJ2-3 TRBV7-2 . 16 TGTGCCAGCAGCACCCAGGACAGGGGGCCCAGAGATACGCAGTATTTT CASSTQDRGPRDTQYF
TRBD2 TRBJ2-1 TRBV5-1 few 17 TGCGCCAGCAGCTTGTGGGTCGGCGGGAGCTCCTACAATGAGCAGTTCTTC CASSLWVGGSSYNEQFF
. TRBJ2-3 TRBV5-1 many 13 TGCGCCAGCAGCTTTCGTCTTGCAGATACGCAGTATTTT CASSFRLADTQYF
TRBD2 TRBJ2-5 TRBV12-3/TRBV12-4 few 13 TGTGCCAGCAGTGTAGCGGGAGAAGAGACCCAGTACTTC CASSVAGEETQYF
. TRBJ2-7 TRBV28 . 18 TGTGCCAGCAGTAGTCTGTTAGCAGGGTACATTACCCACTACGAGCAGTACTTC CASSSLLAGYITHYEQYF
. TRBJ2-7 TRBV7-8 . 15 TGTGCCAGCAGCTCTAATCTCGCGGCCGGGTACGAGCAGTACTTC CASSSNLAAGYEQYF
. TRBJ1-1 TRBV7-6 . 13 TGTGCCAGCAGCTTAGAGGGTTTCACTGAAGCTTTCTTT CASSLEGFTEAFF
TRBD1 TRBJ1-6 TRBV10-3 . 14 TGTGCCATCAATGAGGACAGGCTCAATTCACCCCTCCACTTT CAINEDRLNSPLHF
. TRBJ2-3 TRBV28 many 12 TGTGCCAGCAGTTTATGGGGTGATACGCAGTATTTT CASSLWGDTQYF
TRBD2 TRBJ2-3 TRBV28 many 17 TGTGCCAGCAGTTTGTTATTAGGACTAGCGGGCACAGATACGCAGTATTTT CASSLLLGLAGTDTQYF
. TRBJ2-1 TRBV7-9 . 12 TGTGCCAGCGGCTTTGGGGCCGATGAGCAGTTCTTC CASGFGADEQFF
. TRBJ2-7 TRBV5-6 many 13 TGTGCCAGCAGCTTGATTTCCAGGGTCGAGCAGTACTTC CASSLISRVEQYF
. TRBJ2-3 TRBV6-4 many 13 TGTGCCAGCAGTGACGACGACACAGATACGCAGTATTTT CASSDDDTDTQYF
TRBD1 TRBJ2-1 TRBV6-2/TRBV6-3 many 16 TGTGCCAGCACCGACCGGGGCAGGGGGACCTACAATGAGCAGTTCTTC CASTDRGRGTYNEQFF
TRBD2 TRBJ2-5 TRBV20-1 few 14 TGCAGTGCTAAGACTAGCGGGAATCGTGAGACCCAGTACTTC CSAKTSGNRETQYF
TRBD2 TRBJ2-3 TRBV29-1 many 15 TGCAGCGTTTGGACACGGACTAGAGGAACAGATACGCAGTATTTT CSVWTRTRGTDTQYF